Below are 21 T cell receptor beta chains sequenced from a single sample in a study of blood T cells in healthy people across ages. A second about 6 to 12 cycle PCR used barcoded and J-beta primers. TCRdb used MiXCR to reprocess the 5' RACE reads, holding one entry per CDR3 protein. The sample gives about 930,000 distinct CDR3 sequences, almost 30% of which show up once; about a tenth is in the top ten. This sample also appeared in a second study, on T cells of mothers and their children.

Input material: blood. Receptors were obtained from a middle-aged woman in good health.

Only one count was recorded for this clonotype. The rearrangement uses TRBV28 and TRBJ2-1, with D perhaps matching TRBD1 (8 bases). CDR1 is MDHEN and CDR2 is SYDVKM in the germline V gene. This CDR3 is 14 amino acids long. V dropped 5 bases and J dropped 7 bases, with 15 bases sitting between them. This CDR3 is CASSVHRGGNEQFF. Written as DNA, the CDR3 is TGTGCCAGCAGTGTCCACAGGGGGGGAAATGAGCAGTTCTTC.

This clonotype came up a few times. CDR3 loop: CASSPREGYNEQFF. The CDR3 DNA follows: TGTGCCAGCTCACCACGGGAGGGATACAATGAGCAGTTCTTC. The chain uses TRBV18 and TRBJ2-1; 7 bases are shared with TRBD2. Germline V CDR1 and CDR2: KGHSH, LQKENI. This CDR3 has 14 residues. The J segment lost 4 bases and the V segment lost 1 base, leaving 1 base of the junction unmatched.

This clonotype was seen more than once but under ten times. DNA for the CDR3: TGCAGCGTGGAACAGGGTCGGACCCAGCATTTT. Its protein product is CSVEQGRTQHF. V is TRBV29-1 and J is TRBJ1-5, with D maybe TRBD1 (6 bases). CDR1 is SQVTM, CDR2 ANQGSEA, per germline. CDR3 length: 11 amino acids. Trimming removed 6 bases from V and 11 bases from J, with 14 bases in between.

This clonotype was observed a handful of times. A single base separates this from a much larger clone, so it may be a read error. The CDR3 DNA reads as TGTGCCAGCAGGCAGGGGGATCGCTCCTACAATGAGCAGTTCTTC. Protein sequence: CASRQGDRSYNEQFF. The chain couples TRBV28 to TRBJ2-1; TRBD1 aligns across 7 bases. Per the germline V gene, CDR1 is MDHEN and CDR2 is SYDVKM. CDR3 length: 15 residues. J gave up 0 bases and V 6 bases, and 5 bases lay outside the gene matches.

In its sample, this clonotype was seen many times. The rearrangement links TRBV7-8 to TRBJ2-5; D is uncertain. The V end was cut by 3 bases, the J end by 5 bases, with 16 bases between. The CDR3 contains 15 residues. Germline V lookup: CDR1 SGHVS, CDR2 FQNEAQ. The CDR3 nucleotides are TGTGCCAGCAGCTTCGGGCGGAGCGCCGCCGAGACCCAGTACTTC. Residues: CASSFGRSAAETQYF.

The chain employs TRBV24-1 and TRBJ2-3, with D maybe TRBD2 (5 bases). This CDR3 has 16 amino acids. V was cut by 3 bases and J by 1 base, with 13 bases left in between. The germline V gene has CDR1 KGHDR and CDR2 SFDVKD. CDR3 DNA: TGTGCCACCAGTGATCGGACTCTAGCAGGCACAGATACGCAGTATTTT. This gives the protein CATSDRTLAGTDTQYF.

The rearrangement links TRBV6-6 to TRBJ1-4, with 9 bases fitting TRBD1. Looked up from germline, CDR1 is MNHNY and CDR2 is SVGAGI (reference sequence). This CDR3 is 14 amino acids long. The V gene end was trimmed by 7 bases and the J gene end by 10 bases; junction bases not matched to a gene: 10. The CDR3 DNA reads TGTGCCAGCATCCCGGGACAGGGATGGTCAAAACTGTTTTTT. Translated, it gives CASIPGQGWSKLFF.

The V and J genes are TRBV20-1 and TRBJ2-5; 7 bases fit TRBD2. Gene TRBJ2-7 matches the end of the DNA better, so the J call may be wrong. The CDR3 totals 12 residues. The V gene's germline CDR1 is DFQATT and CDR2 SNEGSKA (reference sequence). CDR3 DNA: TGCAGTGCTACGACTAGCAGCTACGAGCAGTACTTC. Amino acids: CSATTSSYEQYF.

Only a few counts were recorded for this clonotype. This chain joins TRBV2 and TRBJ1-5; 9 bases match TRBD1. Germline-derived CDR1 and CDR2 are SNHLY and FYNNEI. This CDR3 contains 16 residues. The J segment lost 0 bases and the V segment lost 8 bases, leaving 8 bases of the junction unmatched. The CDR3 DNA is TGTGCCAGCGGGACAGGGACACGGGGTAGCAATCAGCCCCAGCATTTT. Protein sequence: CASGTGTRGSNQPQHF.

In this sample, this clonotype turned up many times. V is TRBV7-2 and J is TRBJ1-5, with D possibly matching TRBD1 (5 bases). The V gene's germline CDR1 is SGHTA and CDR2 FQGNSA. The V gene lost 5 bases and the J gene lost 7 bases, with 12 bases spanning the gap. The CDR3 spans 13 residues. Written as DNA, the CDR3 is TGTGCCAGCAGCCCGCAGGGTTGGCAGCCCCAGCATTTT. This codes for CASSPQGWQPQHF.

This rearrangement joins TRBV29-1 to TRBJ1-2; the match to TRBD1 covers 8 bases. The CDR3 length is 14 residues. The V gene's germline CDR1 is SQVTM and CDR2 ANQGSEA. The ends lost 4 bases at V and 5 bases at J; junction bases unmatched: 9. The CDR3 bases are TGCAGCGTTGGAACGGGACAGGCAAGTTATGGCTACACCTTC. It specifies CSVGTGQASYGYTF.

The rearrangement joins TRBV10-3 to TRBJ2-1; possibly TRBD1 or TRBD2 for D (5 bases each). Trimming took 3 bases from V and 3 from J, leaving 18 bases between them. Germline loops: CDR1 ENHRY, CDR2 SYGVKD. The CDR3 is made up of 17 amino acids. As DNA, the CDR3 is TGTGCCATCAGTGATCAACAGGACTTGGGTCTCTACAATGAGCAGTTCTTC. The encoded protein is CAISDQQDLGLYNEQFF.

The chain joins TRBV7-2 to TRBJ1-6, with TRBD1 matching over 7 bases. This CDR3 has 16 residues. Germline CDR1 is SGHTA and CDR2 is FQGNSA. Trimming cost V 5 bases and J 8 bases; bases outside gene matches: 12. This CDR3 reads CASSQTGKGRDSPLHF. For the CDR3, the DNA is TGTGCCAGCAGCCAGACAGGGAAGGGTAGAGATTCACCCCTCCACTTT.

V and J are TRBV4-1 and TRBJ2-2; TRBD2 matches at 10 bases. The germline V gene has CDR1 MGHRA and CDR2 YSYEKL. The CDR3 length is 22 residues. The V segment lost 1 base and the J segment 3 bases; nucleotides outside the gene matches: 20. The CDR3 loop is CASSQARISLKLAGEDTGELFF. As DNA, the CDR3 is TGCGCCAGCAGCCAAGCCAGGATCTCCTTAAAGCTAGCGGGGGAGGACACCGGGGAGCTGTTTTTT.

This clonotype has just a few counts. The gene calls are TRBV4-2 and TRBJ1-2; no definite D call. Trimming left V 1 base short and J 9 bases short, with 6 bases between. This CDR3 is 11 amino acids long. Germline assignment: CDR1 LGHNA and CDR2 YNFKEQ. DNA of the CDR3: TGTGCCAGCAGCCAAGGGATCCGCTACACCTTC. Amino acid sequence: CASSQGIRYTF.

In this sample, this clonotype turned up once. The genes are TRBV11-2 and TRBJ2-5; D is possibly TRBD1 (6 bases). The J call could be wrong; TRBJ2-7 is a better fit for the DNA end. Germline CDR1 SGHAT, CDR2 FQNNGV. CDR3 size: 15 residues. This chain's CDR3 is CASSLGQGWEYEQYF. DNA of the CDR3: TGTGCCAGCAGCTTAGGTCAGGGGTGGGAGTACGAGCAGTACTTC.

Ten or more counts support this clonotype. CDR3 protein: CASSLDRVREGYTF. In nucleotides, the CDR3 is TGTGCCAGCAGCTTAGACAGGGTGCGTGAAGGCTACACCTTC. V and J are TRBV7-2 and TRBJ1-2; D is possibly TRBD1 (6 bases). The germline gives CDR1 SGHTA, CDR2 FQGNSA. The CDR3 length is 14 residues. V lost 1 base and J 8 bases, leaving 14 bases between the germline ends.

In this sample, this clonotype turned up many times. The chain combines TRBV6-2 or TRBV6-3 with TRBJ2-5; 7 bases agree with TRBD2. Germline CDR1 is MNHEY and CDR2 is SVGEGT. V dropped 6 bases and J dropped 1; count of bases not matched to a gene: 8. The CDR3 is 15 amino acids. CDR3 residues: CASRRLAILQETQYF. CDR3 DNA: TGTGCCAGCAGGAGACTAGCCATCCTCCAAGAGACCCAGTACTTC.

This chain links TRBV29-1 with TRBJ2-1; no firm D call. The CDR3 runs to 11 residues. The V end lost 8 bases, the J end lost 12 bases, and 17 bases lay between the germline ends. Germline V gene data show CDR1 as SQVTM and CDR2 as ANQGSEA. The CDR3 DNA is TGCAGCTATCCCCGGGTTGGGGTGCAGTTCTTC. As protein: CSYPRVGVQFF.

The table lists this clonotype with many counts. The chain combines TRBV20-1 with TRBJ1-1, with D unresolved. There are 15 residues in the CDR3. The V end was cut by 2 bases, the J end by 1 base, with 14 bases between. Germline assignment: CDR1 DFQATT and CDR2 SNEGSKA (reference sequence). The CDR3 sequence is CSARLVGQANTEAFF. As DNA, the CDR3 is TGCAGTGCTAGATTGGTCGGGCAGGCGAACACTGAAGCTTTCTTT.

The chain links TRBV5-1 to TRBJ1-1; D perhaps matches TRBD1 (5 bases). Trimming removed 7 bases at V and 3 bases at J, with 16 bases between. The germline V gene has CDR1 SGHRS and CDR2 YFSETQ. This CDR3 contains 14 residues. The CDR3 spells CASGGSGGYTEAFF. The CDR3 nucleotides read TGCGCCAGCGGTGGGTCGGGGGGGTACACTGAAGCTTTCTTT.